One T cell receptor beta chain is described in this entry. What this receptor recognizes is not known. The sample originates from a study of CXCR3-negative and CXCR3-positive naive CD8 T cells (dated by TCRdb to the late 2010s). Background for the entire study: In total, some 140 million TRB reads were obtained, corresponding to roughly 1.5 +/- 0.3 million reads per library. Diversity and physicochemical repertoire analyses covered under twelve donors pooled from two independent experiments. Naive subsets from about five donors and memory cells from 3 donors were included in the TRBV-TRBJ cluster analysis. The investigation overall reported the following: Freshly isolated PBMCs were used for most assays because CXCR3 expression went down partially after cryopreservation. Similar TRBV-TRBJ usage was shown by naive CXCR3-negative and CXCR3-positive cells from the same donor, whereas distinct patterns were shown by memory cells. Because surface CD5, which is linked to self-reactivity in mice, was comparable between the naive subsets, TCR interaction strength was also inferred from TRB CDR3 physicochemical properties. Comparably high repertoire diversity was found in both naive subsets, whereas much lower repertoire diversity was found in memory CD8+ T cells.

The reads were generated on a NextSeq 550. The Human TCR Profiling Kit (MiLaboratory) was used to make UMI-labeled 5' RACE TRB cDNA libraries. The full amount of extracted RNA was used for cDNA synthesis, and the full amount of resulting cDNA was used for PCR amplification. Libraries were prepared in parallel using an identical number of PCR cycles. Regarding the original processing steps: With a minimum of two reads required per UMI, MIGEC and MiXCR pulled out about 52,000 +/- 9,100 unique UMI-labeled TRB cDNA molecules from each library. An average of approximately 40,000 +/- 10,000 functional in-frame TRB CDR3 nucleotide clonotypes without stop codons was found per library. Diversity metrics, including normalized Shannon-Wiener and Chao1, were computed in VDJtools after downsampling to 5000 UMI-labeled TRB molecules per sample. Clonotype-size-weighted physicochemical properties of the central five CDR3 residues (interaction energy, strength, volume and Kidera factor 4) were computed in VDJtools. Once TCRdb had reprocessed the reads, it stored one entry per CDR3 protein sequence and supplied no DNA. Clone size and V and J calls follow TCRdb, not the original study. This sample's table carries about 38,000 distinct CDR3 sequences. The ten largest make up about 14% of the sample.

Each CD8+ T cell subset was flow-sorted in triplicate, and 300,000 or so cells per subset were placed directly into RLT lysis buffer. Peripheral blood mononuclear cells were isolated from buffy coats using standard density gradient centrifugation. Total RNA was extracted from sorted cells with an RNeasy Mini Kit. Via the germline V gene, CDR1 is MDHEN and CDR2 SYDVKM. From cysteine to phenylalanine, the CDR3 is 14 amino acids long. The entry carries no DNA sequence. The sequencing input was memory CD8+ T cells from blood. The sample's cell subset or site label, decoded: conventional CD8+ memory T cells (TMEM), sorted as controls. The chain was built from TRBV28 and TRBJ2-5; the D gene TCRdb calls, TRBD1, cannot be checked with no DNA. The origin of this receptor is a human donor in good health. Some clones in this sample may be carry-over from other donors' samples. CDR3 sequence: CASEGGQYQETQYF.